What follows is one TCR beta chain and its context. Its specificity is not known. This entry comes from a study of cytomegalovirus exposure and HLA in healthy donors. Study observations and caveats: In vitro checks showed that a few CMV-associated chains really do target CMV antigens.

CDR3 length: 16 amino acids. Germline V CDR1 and CDR2: SEHNR, FQNEAQ (reference sequence). V dropped 5 bases and J dropped 4; count of bases not matched to a gene: 10. The PCR had 60 Vbeta and 13 Jbeta primers. The data were produced by immunoSEQ multiplex PCR, yet TCRdb's version contains in-frame clones alone and is incomplete. The sample lists 45,000 to 70,000 clones, approximately 80% occurring once. The TCR comes from a man aged 50-59 years in good health and CMV-seronegative. V usage is TRBV7-9 and J usage is TRBJ1-5; 8 bases are shared with TRBD1. Sequenced: PBMCs. Here the CDR3 reads CASSRSGTGTNQPQHF. In DNA form, the CDR3 reads TGTGCCAGCAGCCGTTCCGGGACAGGAACGAATCAGCCCCAGCATTTT.